The clone carrying this T cell receptor beta chain has more than one count but fewer than ten. Its antigen is not known. The germline CDR1 and CDR2 sequences are MDHEN and SYDVKM. Trimming removed 5 bases from V and 5 bases from J; junction bases left unmatched: 14. This CDR3 contains 17 residues. The data stem from a study of metastatic and nonmetastatic thyroid tumors. Across the study: Repertoire comparisons spanned blood and tumor or nodule tissue from malignant and benign thyroid patients.

Per the study methods: Across clinicopathological groups, CDR3 differences served as the basis for building a distant-metastasis classifier for papillary thyroid cancer. TCRdb reanalyzed the PCR reads with MiXCR. The V and J calls and clone size come from TCRdb's table, not from the authors' own analysis. The table includes 10,000 to 15,000 clones, roughly 28% detected once. Overall study findings and caveats: Malignant thyroid tumors reportedly had TCR beta diversity that was significantly higher than in benign nodules, in blood and tumor.

Thyroid surgery was preceded by no treatment in any patient. The rearrangement links TRBV28 to TRBJ2-7; TRBD2 aligns across 11 bases. Sequenced: tumor tissue. The origin of this receptor is a female donor with papillary thyroid cancer or a benign thyroid nodule (not recorded which). Some clones in this sample may be carry-over from other donors' samples. The CDR3 sequence is CASSTKLAGVLRNEQYF. DNA for the CDR3: TGTGCCAGCAGTACCAAACTAGCGGGAGTGTTACGGAACGAGCAGTACTTC.